Sequencing of this TCR beta chain was carried out in a study of T cells in Graves' hyperthyroidism and ophthalmopathy. Exclusions: uncontrolled infection, other autoimmune disease, pregnancy, lactation. Diagnoses were made from clinical symptoms, serum measures (thyroxine and TRAb), thyroid ultrasound and orbital computed tomography. With regard to this clonotype: Its antigen is not known.

Study observations and caveats: Separation of ophthalmopathy from stable hyperthyroidism was achieved by a 13 V-J model.

Germline loops: CDR1 MNHEY, CDR2 SMNVEV (reference sequence). V was pared by 4 bases and J by 2 bases, with 8 bases between. The CDR3 is 13 amino acids. Authors of the study amplified TCR beta CDR3 regions from RNA transcripts. HTBI primers were the set used in a first-round RT-PCR of the TCR CDR3. MiXCR was run by TCRdb on the multiplex PCR reads, yielding one entry per CDR3 protein. Of 550,000 to 850,000 distinct CDR3 sequences in the sample, roughly a sixth were seen once. The chain uses TRBV27 and TRBJ1-2; weak D call: TRBD1 (5 bases). The sequence derives from a woman in her forties or fifties with Graves' hyperthyroidism that later progressed to Graves' ophthalmopathy. Material for sequencing was blood. CDR3 protein: CASSSRQNYGYTF. DNA for the CDR3: TGTGCCAGCAGTTCGCGACAGAACTATGGCTACACCTTC.